This TCR beta chain was sequenced for a study of blood T cell repertoires in COVID-19. Per the original data handling: Reference gene primer amplification yielded estimated nucleated cell counts. Clones were read by immunoSEQ multiplex PCR, and TCRdb kept only the in-frame ones, dropping some. V and J calls and clone size are copied from that table; D and trimming were computed from the DNA. The sample contains 300,000 to 450,000 clones, about 85% of which appear only once. CDR3 length equals 16 residues. V lost 0 bases, J lost 6 bases, and 6 bases stayed unmatched. Germline V lookup: CDR1 SEHNR, CDR2 FQNEAQ (reference sequence).

The chain uses TRBV7-9 and TRBJ2-2, with 8 bases identical to TRBD2. The sequence was collected from a woman younger than 35 with acute or convalescent COVID-19. Sequenced: peripheral blood. The CDR3 loop is CASSLATGLGPGELFF. The CDR3 nucleotides read TGTGCCAGCAGCTTAGCGACGGGACTAGGGCCCGGGGAGCTGTTTTTT.